The 21 T cell receptor beta chains below were found in one sample sequenced in a study of T-cell memory formation after mild COVID-19. TCRdb re-called the 5' RACE reads with MiXCR, one entry per CDR3 protein. The top ten clones hold around 25% of a sample with about 110,000 distinct CDR3 sequences, around 11% of them seen once. The sequencing sample was made of PBMCs or a T cell subset sorted from them (not recorded which). These receptors all stem from an adult woman who had mild COVID-19 (a few samples of this study predate the infection). Cell type and time point are not known.

The table lists this clonotype with a few counts. The chain joins TRBV12-3 or TRBV12-4 to TRBJ2-1, with 9 bases fitting TRBD1. J gave up 9 bases and V 6 bases, and 9 bases lay outside the gene matches. This CDR3 spans 14 amino acids. CDR3 DNA sequence: TGTGCCAGCAGCTCCGGGACAGGGTGGGTTGAGCAGTTCTTC. It codes for CASSSGTGWVEQFF.

This clonotype has only one observation. The chain uses TRBV5-5 and TRBJ1-2; D gene ambiguous. There are 13 residues in the CDR3. Germline V lookup: CDR1 SGHKS, CDR2 YYEKEE (reference sequence). V was cut by 2 bases and J by 3 bases, with 8 bases left in between. CDR3 in DNA: TGTGCCAGCAGCTTAGACGGAGACTATGGCTACACCTTC. Translation: CASSLDGDYGYTF.

The chain combines TRBV12-3 or TRBV12-4 with TRBJ2-4, with no clear D. The CDR3 runs 13 residues. V was trimmed by 4 bases and J by 8 bases, leaving 12 bases between them. CDR3 sequence reads: CASSSRAPDIQYF. CDR3 DNA: TGTGCCAGCAGTTCCCGGGCCCCAGACATTCAGTACTTC.

This clonotype showed up just a few times. This chain connects TRBV12-3 or TRBV12-4 to TRBJ2-2, with TRBD2 as a possible D gene (5 bases). The length of the CDR3 is 21 residues. Trimming left V 4 bases short and J 5 bases short, with 32 bases between. The CDR3 is CASSSRSQMRAEGMGTGELFF. The CDR3, as DNA: TGTGCCAGCAGTTCACGCTCCCAGATGCGGGCCGAAGGGATGGGAACCGGGGAGCTGTTTTTT.

There are a few counts of this clonotype. This chain links TRBV5-4 with TRBJ1-1; D is perhaps TRBD1 (5 bases). V gave up 6 bases and J gave up 1 base, with 16 bases separating them. The length of the CDR3 is 15 residues. Germline CDR1 is SGHNT and CDR2 is YYREEE (reference sequence). CDR3 loop: CASTPHPGPNTEAFF. As DNA, the CDR3 is TGTGCCAGCACCCCTCACCCGGGACCGAACACTGAAGCTTTCTTT. The full variable domain, with the rest looked up from reference TRBV5-4 and TRBJ1-1, is ETGVTQSPTHLIKTRGQQVTLRCSSQSGHNTVSWYQQALGQGPQFIFQYYREEENGRGNFPPRFSGLQFPNYSSELNVNALELDDSALYLCASTPHPGPNTEAFFGQGTRLTVV.

The genes are TRBV4-3 and TRBJ2-7; a possible D gene is TRBD2 (5 bases). V gave up 2 bases and J gave up 0 bases, with 8 bases separating them. CDR1 is LGHNA, CDR2 YSLEER, per germline. The CDR3 runs 14 residues. The CDR3 loop reads CASSQRTRSYEQYF. In nucleotides, the CDR3 is TGCGCCAGCAGCCAAAGGACTCGCTCCTACGAGCAGTACTTC.

This clonotype came up many times. V is TRBV9 and J is TRBJ2-1; 7 bases align to TRBD1. V lost 3 bases to trimming and J lost 4 bases; unmatched junction nucleotides: 4. This CDR3 has 14 amino acids. CDR1 SGDLS and CDR2 YYNGEE come from the germline V gene. Written as DNA, the CDR3 is TGTGCCAGCAGCGACCAGACAGGGTACAATGAGCAGTTCTTC. This sequence encodes CASSDQTGYNEQFF.

This clonotype appeared many times. J is TRBJ1-1 and V is TRBV7-2; 7 nucleotides line up with TRBD1. This CDR3 has 13 amino acids. Germline V CDR1 and CDR2: SGHTA, FQGNSA. The ends lost 6 bases at V and 3 bases at J; junction bases unmatched: 4. CDR3 DNA: TGTGCCAGCAGATCTACAGGGGACACTGAAGCTTTCTTT. Its protein is CASRSTGDTEAFF.

The chain has TRBV20-1 and TRBJ2-3; possibly TRBD1 for D (5 bases). CDR1 is DFQATT and CDR2 is SNEGSKA in the germline V gene (reference sequence). V lost 0 bases and J lost 0, with 10 bases in between. The CDR3 has 15 residues. In DNA, the CDR3 is TGCAGTGCTAGAGATTATGACAGAAGCACAGATACGCAGTATTTT. It codes for CSARDYDRSTDTQYF.

The rearrangement joins TRBV13 to TRBJ2-7; possible D gene TRBD1, 7 bases. This CDR3 contains 16 residues. The V gene's germline CDR1 is PRHDT and CDR2 FYEKMQ (reference sequence). The germline V and J ends were trimmed by 5 bases and 1 base, with 18 bases remaining between them. CDR3 region: CASSAGVTGRSYEQYF. In DNA form, the CDR3 reads TGTGCCAGCAGCGCCGGAGTGACAGGGAGGTCCTACGAGCAGTACTTC.

This clonotype was picked up a small number of times. The rearrangement joins TRBV24-1 to TRBJ2-2, with no clear D. Trimming stripped 4 bases from V and 5 bases from J, with 7 bases between. The CDR3 consists of 13 residues. CDR1 is KGHDR, CDR2 SFDVKD, per germline. Written as DNA, the CDR3 is TGTGCCACCAGTGAGCTGGATACCGGGGAGCTGTTTTTT. This encodes CATSELDTGELFF.

This chain links TRBV15 with TRBJ1-2; maybe TRBD1 (5 bases). This CDR3 is built from 16 residues. V lost 5 bases and J 3 bases, leaving 19 bases between the germline ends. The germline V gene encodes CDR1 LNHNV and CDR2 YYDKDF (reference sequence). CDR3 DNA: TGTGCCACCAGCGAAAGCTCTCGTGGGGCAGACTATGGCTACACCTTC. Its protein is CATSESSRGADYGYTF.

This clonotype occurred many times. V gene TRBV7-3 combines with J gene TRBJ2-5; TRBD2 matches 8 bases. Germline V gene lookup returns CDR1 SGHTA and CDR2 FQGTGA. Trimming cost V 5 bases and J 2 bases; bases outside gene matches: 13. This CDR3 contains 17 residues. The CDR3 bases are TGTGCCAGCAGCCCGCGAAGTCTGACTAGCGAACAAGAGACCCAGTACTTC. It is translated as CASSPRSLTSEQETQYF.

Only a few counts were recorded for this clonotype. The J gene is TRBJ2-7, the V gene TRBV25-1; a weak D match, TRBD1 (6 bases). This CDR3 is built from 14 residues. CDR1 and CDR2 (germline): MGHDK, SYGVNS. V dropped 4 bases and J dropped 5 bases, with 15 bases sitting between them. This chain's CDR3 is CASSADRGIHEQYF. DNA of the CDR3: TGTGCCAGCAGTGCGGACAGAGGAATCCACGAGCAGTACTTC.

This chain uses TRBV5-6 with TRBJ1-5; possible D gene TRBD1, 6 bases. This CDR3 comprises 14 residues. Germline V CDR1 and CDR2: SGHDT, YYEEEE. Trimming removed 3 bases at V and 5 bases at J, with 12 bases between. This chain's CDR3 is CASSSGGGYQPQHF. The CDR3 bases are TGTGCCAGCAGCTCTGGAGGGGGGTATCAGCCCCAGCATTTT.

This clonotype has only a few counts. CDR3 in amino acids: CASSRPGANNEQFF. Here the CDR3 DNA reads TGTGCCAGCAGCCGGCCCGGGGCTAACAATGAGCAGTTCTTC. V and J are TRBV7-9 and TRBJ2-1; D tentatively fits TRBD1 or TRBD2 (5 bases each). The CDR3 covers 14 residues. Germline CDR1 SEHNR, CDR2 FQNEAQ (reference sequence). The ends were cut back, 5 bases at V and 5 bases at J, with 13 bases in the middle. The variable domain in full, completed from reference TRBV7-9 and TRBJ2-1, reads DTGVSQNPRHKITKRGQNVTFRCDPISEHNRLYWYRQTLGQGPEFLTYFQNEAQLEKSRLLSDRFSAERPKGSFSTLEIQRTEQGDSAMYLCASSRPGANNEQFFGPGTRLTVL.

This clonotype has just a few counts. This chain joins TRBV27 and TRBJ2-3, with 7 bases aligning to TRBD2. Trimming removed 6 bases from V and 2 bases from J; junction bases left unmatched: 8. CDR3 length: 15 residues. Per the germline V gene, CDR1 is MNHEY and CDR2 is SMNVEV (reference sequence). As DNA, the CDR3 is TGTGCCAGCAGCCTAGCGGTAGATTACACAGATACGCAGTATTTT. This encodes CASSLAVDYTDTQYF.

The CDR3 coding sequence is TGTGCCAGCAGCTTACCCCCTCACAATGAGCAGTTCTTC. Amino acid sequence: CASSLPPHNEQFF. The chain uses TRBV7-9 and TRBJ2-1, with D unclear. The CDR3 loop spans 13 amino acids. Germline CDR1 is SEHNR and CDR2 is FQNEAQ (reference sequence). V gave up 2 bases and J gave up 5 bases, with 7 bases separating them.

Only a few counts were recorded for this clonotype. A junction boundary mismatches the germline segment, possibly from a read error. The chain combines TRBV11-3 with TRBJ2-2; 9 bases match TRBD1. The CDR3 covers 17 residues. Germline V gene data show CDR1 as SGHNT and CDR2 as YENEEA. CDR3 protein: CASSLGDRVWAIGELFF. The CDR3 DNA reads as TGTGCCAGCAGCTTAGGGGACAGGGTTTGGGCTATCGGGGAGCTCTTTTTT. The variable domain in full, with the rest retrieved from reference TRBV11-3 and TRBJ2-2, is EAGVVQSPRYKIIEKKQPVAFWCNPISGHNTLYWYLQNLGQGPELLIRYENEEAVDDSQLPKDRFSAERLKGVDSTLKIQPAELGDSAVYLCASSLGDRVWAIGELFFGEGSRLTVL.

The sample holds a few counts of this clonotype. The CDR3 region is CASSLPLIGTGHLTEAFF. The CDR3 DNA is TGTGCCAGCAGCCTGCCCTTGATCGGGACCGGGCACCTAACTGAAGCTTTCTTT. The chain joins TRBV7-9 to TRBJ1-1; D might be TRBD1 (5 bases). The germline V and J ends were trimmed by 5 bases and 5 bases, with 27 bases remaining between them. The CDR3 has 18 amino acids. Germline CDR1 is SEHNR and CDR2 is FQNEAQ (reference sequence).

V is TRBV13 and J is TRBJ2-7; D is possibly TRBD2 (6 bases). The CDR3 sequence is 15 residues long. Germline CDR1 is PRHDT and CDR2 is FYEKMQ (reference sequence). V was pared by 7 bases and J by 9 bases, with 25 bases between. The CDR3 region has the DNA TGTGCCAGCACCCGCGGGATGGGAGATGTTACGGGGCAGTACTTC. Its protein is CASTRGMGDVTGQYF.